The 4 T cell receptor beta chains below were found in one sample sequenced in a study of blood T cells in healthy people across ages. The use of a sample-barcoded 5' primer and a J-beta primer mix characterized a second PCR of roughly 7 to 11 cycles. One entry per CDR3 protein results from TCRdb running MiXCR on the 5' RACE reads. The profile shows some 790,000 distinct CDR3 sequences, 29% of them singletons. The sample comprised blood. The receptors stem from a woman at least 80 years old in good health.

A word on this clonotype: This may be a read error: a much more frequent sequence differs by one nucleotide. The CDR3 sequence is CASSQRTAEAFF. The CDR3 DNA is TGTGCCAGCAGTCAACGGACCGCAGAAGCTTTCTTT. This chain links TRBV12-3 or TRBV12-4 with TRBJ1-1; no definite D call. The CDR3 has 12 amino acids. The V end was cut by 5 bases, the J end by 8 bases, with 12 bases between.

The V call is TRBV30, the J call TRBJ2-1; 10 nucleotides line up with TRBD2. The germline gives CDR1 GTSNPN, CDR2 SVGIG (reference sequence). J was trimmed by 7 bases and V by 5 bases; bases with no gene match: 8. The CDR3 totals 14 residues. CDR3 DNA: TGTGCCTGGTCCATTAGCGGGGGGTGGAATGAGCAGTTCTTC. It is translated as CAWSISGGWNEQFF. The full variable domain, rest sourced from reference TRBV30 and TRBJ2-1, is SQTIHQWPATLVQPVGSPLSLECTVEGTSNPNLYWYRQAAGRGLQLLFYSVGIGQISSEVPQNLSASRPQDRQFILSSKKLLLSDSGFYLCAWSISGGWNEQFFGPGTRLTVL.

The chain is built from TRBV20-1 and TRBJ1-1; the D gene is possibly TRBD1 (6 bases). Germline V lookup: CDR1 DFQATT, CDR2 SNEGSKA (reference sequence). The CDR3 consists of 16 residues. V dropped 4 bases and J dropped 0 bases, with 18 bases sitting between them. CDR3 amino acids: CSAIGRGPLMNTEAFF. As DNA, the CDR3 is TGCAGTGCTATAGGCAGGGGACCACTAATGAACACTGAAGCTTTCTTT.

This chain joins TRBV5-6 and TRBJ2-1; no reliable D call. V lost 0 bases, J lost 1 base, and 14 bases lay in between. This CDR3 is 17 amino acids long. The germline V gene has CDR1 SGHDT and CDR2 YYEEEE. The CDR3 reads CASSLEVGVVSYNEQFF. As DNA, the CDR3 is TGTGCCAGCAGCTTGGAGGTAGGCGTAGTATCCTACAATGAGCAGTTCTTC.